The 10 T cell receptor beta chains reported below all come from one sample, sequenced in a study of T cells in Graves' hyperthyroidism and ophthalmopathy. The TCR beta CDR3 regions underwent amplification using RNA transcripts as the source. Carried out on the TCR CDR3, a first-round RT-PCR used the HTBI primer set. A single record per CDR3 protein comes from TCRdb applying MiXCR to the multiplex PCR reads. The data contain around 600,000 distinct CDR3 sequences, more than 12% of them singletons. The sample comprised blood. The receptors were sampled from a woman in her forties or fifties with Graves' ophthalmopathy.

This clonotype was picked up many times. The gene calls are TRBV12-3 or TRBV12-4 and TRBJ2-7; 8 nucleotides align to TRBD2. The CDR3 length is 13 residues. Unmatched junction bases numbered 1, after V lost 1 base and J lost 5 bases. The CDR3, as DNA: TGTGCCAGCAGTTTAGAACTAGCGGACGAGCAGTACTTC. This gives the protein CASSLELADEQYF.

This clonotype appeared many times. The chain uses TRBV3-1 and TRBJ1-2; no definite D call. CDR1 LGHDT and CDR2 YNNKEL come from the germline V gene (reference sequence). The V end was cut by 1 base, the J end by 10 bases, with 10 bases between. CDR3 length: 12 amino acids. CDR3 protein: CASSQGAVDYTF. In nucleotides, the CDR3 is TGTGCCAGCAGCCAAGGGGCAGTTGACTACACCTTC.

The gene calls are TRBV20-1 and TRBJ1-3; possible D gene TRBD1, 5 bases. CDR1 and CDR2 from the germline V gene are DFQATT and SNEGSKA (reference sequence). V lost 5 bases, J lost 0 bases, and 11 bases lay in between. This CDR3 is built from 14 residues. The CDR3 sequence: CSALDRDSGNTIYF. CDR3 nucleotide sequence: TGCAGTGCTCTCGACAGAGACTCTGGAAACACCATATATTTT.

This clonotype was counted between two and nine times. The rearrangement uses TRBV3-1 and TRBJ2-5; D remains ambiguous. V shed 5 bases and J shed 5 bases, with 21 bases lying between them. In germline, CDR1 is LGHDT, CDR2 YNNKEL (reference sequence). The CDR3 runs to 16 residues. CDR3 in amino acids: CASSSPKLVVKETQYF. DNA for the CDR3: TGTGCCAGCAGCTCACCGAAACTGGTAGTGAAGGAGACCCAGTACTTC.

This clonotype was seen repeatedly, ten times or more. The rearrangement joins TRBV9 to TRBJ2-7; 11 bases fit TRBD1. The CDR3 extends over 15 amino acids. The V segment lost 2 bases and the J segment 3 bases; nucleotides outside the gene matches: 4. Germline values: CDR1 SGDLS, CDR2 YYNGEE. The CDR3 protein is CASSVTGTGGYEQYF. CDR3 nucleotide sequence: TGTGCCAGCAGCGTTACCGGGACAGGGGGCTACGAGCAGTACTTC.

The chain couples TRBV4-1 to TRBJ2-3; 14 nucleotides agree with TRBD2. Looked up from germline, CDR1 is MGHRA and CDR2 is YSYEKL. The CDR3 has 17 amino acids. Trimming took 3 bases from V and 4 from J; bases not matched to a gene: 6. The CDR3 sequence: CASSHQMTSGRADTQYF. CDR3 nucleotides: TGCGCCAGCAGCCACCAAATGACTAGCGGGAGGGCAGATACGCAGTATTTT.

This clonotype was recorded a few times. The J gene is TRBJ2-1, the V gene TRBV9; 7 nucleotides align to TRBD2. V was clipped by 3 bases and J by 0 bases; unmatched bases: 12. The germline gives CDR1 SGDLS, CDR2 YYNGEE. This CDR3 comprises 18 residues. CDR3 residues: CASSGLADSTGSYNEQFF. CDR3 in DNA: TGTGCCAGCAGCGGACTAGCTGATTCAACCGGCTCCTACAATGAGCAGTTCTTC.

This clonotype has a count of ten or more. This chain joins TRBV6-2 or TRBV6-3 and TRBJ2-7; maybe TRBD2 (7 bases). Germline loops: CDR1 MNHEY, CDR2 SVGEGT. The CDR3 loop spans 16 amino acids. Trimming removed 5 bases from V and 4 bases from J, with 21 bases in between. The CDR3 here is CASSPLGGGRLYEQYF. The CDR3, as DNA: TGTGCCAGCAGTCCCCTGGGAGGGGGACGACTTTACGAGCAGTACTTC.

This clonotype has only a few counts. The chain couples TRBV15 to TRBJ1-6; TRBD1 might be the D (6 bases). CDR1 LNHNV and CDR2 YYDKDF come from the germline V gene (reference sequence). Deletions cut 1 base from V and 11 bases from J, with 9 bases between. This CDR3 is built from 13 residues. CDR3 sequence (DNA): TGTGCCACCAGCAGAGTAACAGGGACACCCCTCCACTTT. Its protein product is CATSRVTGTPLHF.

This clonotype was recorded many times. The rearrangement links TRBV2 to TRBJ2-1; 15 bases fit TRBD2. CDR1 is SNHLY and CDR2 is FYNNEI in the germline V gene. This CDR3 contains 17 residues. In nucleotides, the CDR3 is TGTTCCAAGGGGACTAGCGGGAGGCCGAGCTCCTACAATGAGCAGTTCTTC. Residues: CSKGTSGRPSSYNEQFF.